In this sample, the clone carrying this TCR beta chain turned up a few times. Antigen specificity is unknown. Here immunoSEQ multiplex PCR was the method, and the copy in TCRdb shows in-frame clones only, minus some. The sample yields fewer than 60,000 clones, about 81% seen once. The source of the sample is a study of graft-versus-host responses after intestinal transplantation. On the study more broadly: For around three years after anti-thymocyte globulin induction, all recipients took tacrolimus and steroids.

General study results and limits: Analysis identified GvH clones in recipient marrow, with some appearing first in ileum or blood.

Germline V gene data show CDR1 as SGDLS and CDR2 as YYNGEE. There are 16 residues in the CDR3. J was trimmed by 8 bases and V by 3 bases; bases with no gene match: 10. The sequence was collected from a human donor who was the organ donor for an intestinal transplant. The gene calls are TRBV9 and TRBJ1-6; 8 nucleotides align to TRBD1. The sequences come from unstimulated CD4+ T cells sorted from spleen or lymph node cells, collected before transplant. CDR3 protein: CASSARGDRGDSPLHF. In DNA, the CDR3 is TGTGCCAGCAGCGCTAGAGGAGACAGGGGTGATTCACCCCTCCACTTT.